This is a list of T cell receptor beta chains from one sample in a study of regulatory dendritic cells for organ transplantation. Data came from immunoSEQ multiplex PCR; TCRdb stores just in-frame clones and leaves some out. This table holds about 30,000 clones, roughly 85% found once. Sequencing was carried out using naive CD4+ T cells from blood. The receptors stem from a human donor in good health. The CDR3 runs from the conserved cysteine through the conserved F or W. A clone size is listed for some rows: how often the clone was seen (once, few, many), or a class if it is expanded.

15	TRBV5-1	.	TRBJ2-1	CASTENSGGANEQFF
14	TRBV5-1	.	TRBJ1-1	CASSLSTGNTEAFF
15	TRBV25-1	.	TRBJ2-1	CASNEGQGTHNEQFF
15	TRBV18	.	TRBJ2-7	CASSLGLQSSYEQYF
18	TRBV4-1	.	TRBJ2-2	CASSQDLRGRRNTGELFF
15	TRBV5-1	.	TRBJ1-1	CASSLGTGGRTEAFF
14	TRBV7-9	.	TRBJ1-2	CASSYEDRGRGYTF
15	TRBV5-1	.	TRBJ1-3	CASSQQGDGGNTIYF
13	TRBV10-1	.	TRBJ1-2	CAAPLDREHGYTF
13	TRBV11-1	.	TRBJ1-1	CASSPWGDTEAFF
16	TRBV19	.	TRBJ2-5	CASSSPYSTGMETQYF
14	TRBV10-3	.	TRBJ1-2	CAISGGTGDYGYTF
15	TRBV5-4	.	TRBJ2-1	CASSLDQRGYNEQFF
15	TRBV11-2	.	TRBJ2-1	CASSLSRTKATEQFF
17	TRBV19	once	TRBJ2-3	CASSMGELAGSLGTQYF
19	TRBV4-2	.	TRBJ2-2	CASSQDHSPLVANTGELFF
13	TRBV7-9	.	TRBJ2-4	CASSSTGGDIQYF
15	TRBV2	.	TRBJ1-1	CASRAGTGMNTEAFF
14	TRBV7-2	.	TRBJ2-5	CASSWDRGSETQYF
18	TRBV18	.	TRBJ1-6	CASSPSGGAGSYNSPLHF
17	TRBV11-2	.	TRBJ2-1	CASSSAIGGFLGNEQFF
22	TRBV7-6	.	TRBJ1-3	CASSQARQGQGRRGNSGNTIYF
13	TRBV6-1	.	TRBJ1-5	CASSDRGNQPQHF
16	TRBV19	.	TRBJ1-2	CASSRDRDSLNYGYTF
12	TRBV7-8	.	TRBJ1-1	CASSFTGTEAFF
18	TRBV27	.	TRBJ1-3	CASSLYPPPGTGGNTIYF
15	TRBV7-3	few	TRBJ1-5	CASSLTGDSKQPQHF
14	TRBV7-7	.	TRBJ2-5	CASSPLAYRETQYF
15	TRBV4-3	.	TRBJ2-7	CASSKGQGAGYEQYF
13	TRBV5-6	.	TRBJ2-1	CAVGRDGYNEQFF
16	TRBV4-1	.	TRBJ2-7	CASSQAGSGSSYEQYF
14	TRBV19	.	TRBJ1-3	CASSIAASGNTIYF